Listed below are T cell receptor beta chains from one sample, sequenced in a study of follicular helper T cells after annual influenza vaccination. Assay used: immunoSEQ multiplex PCR; TCRdb lists only in-frame clones, some missing. The sample has some 15,000 clones; about 88% are singletons. Specimen: CXCR5+ CD38- circulating T follicular helper cells from blood, collected 7 days after influenza vaccination. These receptors were obtained from an adult who received the influenza vaccine. CDR3s leave out the opening cysteine and the closing phenylalanine or tryptophan.

j_gene	v_gene	CDR3aa
TRBJ2-7	TRBV2	ASGGRRGTSGGTYEQY
TRBJ2-1	TRBV2	ASSAQLAGAGNEQF
TRBJ1-5	TRBV10-3	AISSQEGYQPQH
TRBJ2-5	TRBV19	ASSNPSRGATETQY
TRBJ2-1	TRBV29-1	SVRTGIAYNEQF
TRBJ2-5	TRBV6-6	ASSWTSGAQETQY
TRBJ1-6	TRBV9	ASSSERDSPLH
TRBJ2-7	TRBV7-2	ASSLAGSGSYEQY
TRBJ2-7	TRBV5-8	ASSFRSSGIGEQY
TRBJ2-2	TRBV2	ASNTMNTGELF
TRBJ2-5	TRBV28	ASSSSGRGETQY
TRBJ2-1	TRBV12-5	ASGLLLQRGGSSEQF
TRBJ2-7	TRBV19	ASSDRRYEQY
TRBJ2-5	TRBV18	ASCTGVQETQY
TRBJ1-1	TRBV7-8	ASSLNQGNTEAF
TRBJ1-5	TRBV19	ASSVFQGSNQPQH
TRBJ2-1	TRBV6-1	ASTPRGGGEQF